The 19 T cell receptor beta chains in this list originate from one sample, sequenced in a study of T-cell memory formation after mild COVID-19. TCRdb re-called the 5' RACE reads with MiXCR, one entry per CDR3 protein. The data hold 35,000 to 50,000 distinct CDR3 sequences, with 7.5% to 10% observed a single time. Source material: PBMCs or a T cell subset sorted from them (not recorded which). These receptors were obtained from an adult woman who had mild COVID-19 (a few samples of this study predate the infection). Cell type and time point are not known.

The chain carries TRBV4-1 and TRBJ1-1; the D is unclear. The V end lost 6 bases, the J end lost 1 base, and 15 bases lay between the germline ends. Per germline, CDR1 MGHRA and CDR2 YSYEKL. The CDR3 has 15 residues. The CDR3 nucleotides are TGCGCCAGCAGGACGAAGGTGTCGTCGAACACTGAAGCTTTCTTT. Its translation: CASRTKVSSNTEAFF.

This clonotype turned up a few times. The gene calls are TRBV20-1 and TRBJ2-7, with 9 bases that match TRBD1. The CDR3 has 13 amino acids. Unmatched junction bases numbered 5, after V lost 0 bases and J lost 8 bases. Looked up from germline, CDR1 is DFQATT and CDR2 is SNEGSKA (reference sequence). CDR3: CSARDRDRDQQYF. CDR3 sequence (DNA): TGCAGTGCTAGAGACCGGGACAGGGATCAGCAGTACTTC.

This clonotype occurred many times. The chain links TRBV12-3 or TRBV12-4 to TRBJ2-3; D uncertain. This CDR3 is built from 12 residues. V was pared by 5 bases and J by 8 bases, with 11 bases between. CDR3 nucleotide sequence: TGTGCCAGCAGTCCAGGTGGGGTTACGCAGTATTTT. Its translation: CASSPGGVTQYF.

Here the CDR3 reads CASSLTYRGRGETQYF. CDR3 DNA sequence: TGTGCCAGCAGCTTAACCTACAGGGGCAGGGGAGAGACCCAGTACTTC. The chain carries TRBV5-8 and TRBJ2-5; 7 bases agree with TRBD1. The CDR3 sequence is 16 residues long. V dropped 2 bases and J dropped 4; count of bases not matched to a gene: 11. CDR1 SGHTS and CDR2 YDEGEE come from the germline V gene.

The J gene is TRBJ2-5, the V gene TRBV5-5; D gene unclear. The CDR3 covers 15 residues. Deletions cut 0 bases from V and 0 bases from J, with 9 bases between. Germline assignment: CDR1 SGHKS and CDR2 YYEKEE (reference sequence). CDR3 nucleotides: TGTGCCAGCAGCTTGGATTCGGCAAACCAAGAGACCCAGTACTTC. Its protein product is CASSLDSANQETQYF.

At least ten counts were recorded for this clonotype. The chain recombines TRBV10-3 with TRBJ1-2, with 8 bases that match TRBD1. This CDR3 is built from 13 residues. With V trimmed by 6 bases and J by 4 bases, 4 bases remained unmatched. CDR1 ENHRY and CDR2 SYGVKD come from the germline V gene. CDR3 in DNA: TGTGCCATCAGAGTGACAGGGGCCTATGGCTACACCTTC. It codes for CAIRVTGAYGYTF.

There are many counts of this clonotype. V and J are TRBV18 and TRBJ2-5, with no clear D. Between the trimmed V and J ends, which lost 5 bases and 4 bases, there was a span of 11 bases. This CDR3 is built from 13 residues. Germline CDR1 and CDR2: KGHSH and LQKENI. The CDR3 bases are TGTGCCAGCTCAGCCTTTATGGGAGAGACCCAGTACTTC. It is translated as CASSAFMGETQYF.

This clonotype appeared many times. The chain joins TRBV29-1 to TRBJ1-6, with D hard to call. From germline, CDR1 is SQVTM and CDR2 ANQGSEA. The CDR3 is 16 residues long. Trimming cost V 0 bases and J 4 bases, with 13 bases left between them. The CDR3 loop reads CSVEDPQPLYNSPLHF. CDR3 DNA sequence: TGCAGCGTTGAAGACCCTCAACCGCTTTATAATTCACCCCTCCACTTT.

CDR3 bases: TGTGCCACCAGTGATTCCAGACTAGCGGGAGGGGAAAGAGATACGCAGTATTTT. This sequence encodes CATSDSRLAGGERDTQYF. The V gene is TRBV24-1, the J gene TRBJ2-3; 14 nucleotides align to TRBD2. Germline V gene lookup returns CDR1 KGHDR and CDR2 SFDVKD. The CDR3 is 18 residues long. Trimming at V came to 2 bases and at J to 5 bases, leaving 8 bases not matched to a gene.

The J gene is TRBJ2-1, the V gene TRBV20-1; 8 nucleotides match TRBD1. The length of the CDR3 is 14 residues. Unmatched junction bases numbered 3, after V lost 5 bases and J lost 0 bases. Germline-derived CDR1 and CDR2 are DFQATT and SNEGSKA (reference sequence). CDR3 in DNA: TGCAGTGCTTTAACAGGGGGCTCCTACAATGAGCAGTTCTTC. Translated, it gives CSALTGGSYNEQFF.

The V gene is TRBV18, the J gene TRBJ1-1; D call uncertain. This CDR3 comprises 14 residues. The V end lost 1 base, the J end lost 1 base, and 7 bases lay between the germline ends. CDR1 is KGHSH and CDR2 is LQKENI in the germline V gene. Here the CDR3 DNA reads TGTGCCAGCTCACCACGTACAGAGAACACTGAAGCTTTCTTT. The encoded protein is CASSPRTENTEAFF.

The CDR3 region is CASSYLGTGGSPLHF. The CDR3 bases are TGTGCCAGCAGTTACTTGGGGACAGGGGGTTCACCCCTCCACTTT. The chain employs TRBV6-5 and TRBJ1-6; 11 nucleotides match TRBD1. With 1 base clipped from V and 9 bases from J, the junction kept 2 bases outside the gene matches. The length of the CDR3 is 15 residues. Germline V lookup: CDR1 MNHEY, CDR2 SVGAGI.

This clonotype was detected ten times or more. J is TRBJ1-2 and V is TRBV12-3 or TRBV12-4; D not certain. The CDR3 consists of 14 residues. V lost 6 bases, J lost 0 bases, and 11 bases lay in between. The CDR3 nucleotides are TGTGCCAGCAGGGGCTGGAGCACTAACTATGGCTACACCTTC. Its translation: CASRGWSTNYGYTF.

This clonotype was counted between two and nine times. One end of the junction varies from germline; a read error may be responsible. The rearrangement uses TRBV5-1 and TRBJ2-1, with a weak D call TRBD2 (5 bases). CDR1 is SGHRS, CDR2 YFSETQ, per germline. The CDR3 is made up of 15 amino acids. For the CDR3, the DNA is TGCGCCAGCAGCTTGTTTCCTAGCTCCCACAATGAGCAGTTCTTC. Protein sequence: CASSLFPSSHNEQFF.

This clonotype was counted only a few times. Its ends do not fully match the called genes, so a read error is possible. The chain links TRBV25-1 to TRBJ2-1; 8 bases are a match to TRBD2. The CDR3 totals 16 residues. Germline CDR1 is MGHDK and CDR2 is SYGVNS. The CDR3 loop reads CASSQTAGETYKEQFF. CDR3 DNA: TGTGCCAGCAGTCAAACAGCGGGAGAGACCTACAAGGAGCAGTTCTTC.

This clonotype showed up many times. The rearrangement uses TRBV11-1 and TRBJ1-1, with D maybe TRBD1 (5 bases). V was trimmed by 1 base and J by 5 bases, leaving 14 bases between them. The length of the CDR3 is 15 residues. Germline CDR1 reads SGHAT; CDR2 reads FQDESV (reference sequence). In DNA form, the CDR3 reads TGTGCCAGCAGCTTAGGACGTCAGAGGGGAACTGAAGCTTTCTTT. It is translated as CASSLGRQRGTEAFF.

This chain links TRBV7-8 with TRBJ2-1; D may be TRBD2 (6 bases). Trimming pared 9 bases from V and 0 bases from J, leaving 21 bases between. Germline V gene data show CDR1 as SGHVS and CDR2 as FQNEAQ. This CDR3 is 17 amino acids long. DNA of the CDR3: TGTGCCAGTGGAAGGGCGAAGGCGGGGAGCTCCTACAATGAGCAGTTCTTC. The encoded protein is CASGRAKAGSSYNEQFF.

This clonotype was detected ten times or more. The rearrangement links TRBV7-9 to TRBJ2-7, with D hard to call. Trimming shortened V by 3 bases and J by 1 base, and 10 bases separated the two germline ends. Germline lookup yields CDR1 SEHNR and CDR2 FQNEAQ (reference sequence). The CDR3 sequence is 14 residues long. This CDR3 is CASSFGQPSYEQYF. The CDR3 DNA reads TGTGCCAGCAGCTTTGGTCAGCCTTCCTACGAGCAGTACTTC.

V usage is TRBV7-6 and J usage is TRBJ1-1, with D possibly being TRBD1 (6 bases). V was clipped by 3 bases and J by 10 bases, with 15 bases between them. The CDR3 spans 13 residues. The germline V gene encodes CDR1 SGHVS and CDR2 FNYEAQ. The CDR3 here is CASSFSGVSGAFF. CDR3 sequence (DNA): TGTGCCAGCAGCTTCTCAGGGGTTTCGGGAGCTTTCTTT.